This TCR beta chain was identified during a study of blood T cells in healthy people across ages. This CDR3 is built from 14 residues. Germline CDR1 MDHEN, CDR2 SYDVKM. Trimming took 6 bases from V and 5 from J; bases not matched to a gene: 7. Together with a sample-barcoded 5' primer, a J-beta primer mix was included in a second PCR lasting roughly 6 to 12 cycles. One entry per CDR3 protein results from TCRdb running MiXCR on the 5' RACE reads. Here the sample spans around 1,800,000 distinct CDR3 sequences, around 42% being singletons. V is TRBV28 and J is TRBJ2-4; TRBD1 agrees at 7 bases. The sequence derives from a human donor in good health. What was sequenced was blood. Here the CDR3 DNA reads TGTGCCAGCAGGGTTACAGGGGAACAAAACATTCAGTACTTC. As protein: CASRVTGEQNIQYF.